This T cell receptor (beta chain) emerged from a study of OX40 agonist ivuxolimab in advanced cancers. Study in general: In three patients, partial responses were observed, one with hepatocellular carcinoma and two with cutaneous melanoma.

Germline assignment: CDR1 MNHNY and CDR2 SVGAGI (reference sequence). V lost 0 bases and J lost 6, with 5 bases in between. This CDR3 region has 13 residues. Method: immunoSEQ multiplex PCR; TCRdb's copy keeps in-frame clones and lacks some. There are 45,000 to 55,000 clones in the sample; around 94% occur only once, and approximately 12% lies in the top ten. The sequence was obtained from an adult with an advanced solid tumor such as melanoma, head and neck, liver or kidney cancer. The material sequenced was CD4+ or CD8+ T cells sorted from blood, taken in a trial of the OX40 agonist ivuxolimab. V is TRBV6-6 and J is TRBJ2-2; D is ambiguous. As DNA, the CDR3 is TGTGCCAGCAGTTACTCGATTGCCGGGGAGCTGTTTTTT. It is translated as CASSYSIAGELFF.